This T cell receptor (beta chain) comes out of a study of shared clonotypes between healthy human individuals. When replicate PCRs were run on sorted subsets, they used 200 ng DNA, roughly 30,000 T cell genomes. Libraries were prepared by immunoSEQ multiplex PCR; TCRdb keeps only in-frame clonotypes and omits some of them. The sample contains some 2,500,000 clones, around 92% of which appear only once. Germline CDR1 and CDR2: MNHEY and SMNVEV (reference sequence). CDR3 length equals 17 residues. V was shortened by 5 bases and J by 0 bases, with 20 bases between the two germline ends. The receptor comes from a man aged 18 to 30 in good health. Some clones in this sample may be carry-over from other donors' samples. The gene calls are TRBV27 and TRBJ2-7; D possibly corresponds to TRBD1 (6 bases). The source material was naive CD4+ T cells from PBMCs. Subset meaning: CD45RA+ positively selected. The CDR3 spells CASSAYTGPSTSYEQYF. The CDR3 nucleotides are TGTGCCAGCAGTGCCTACACAGGGCCCTCAACCTCCTACGAGCAGTACTTC.